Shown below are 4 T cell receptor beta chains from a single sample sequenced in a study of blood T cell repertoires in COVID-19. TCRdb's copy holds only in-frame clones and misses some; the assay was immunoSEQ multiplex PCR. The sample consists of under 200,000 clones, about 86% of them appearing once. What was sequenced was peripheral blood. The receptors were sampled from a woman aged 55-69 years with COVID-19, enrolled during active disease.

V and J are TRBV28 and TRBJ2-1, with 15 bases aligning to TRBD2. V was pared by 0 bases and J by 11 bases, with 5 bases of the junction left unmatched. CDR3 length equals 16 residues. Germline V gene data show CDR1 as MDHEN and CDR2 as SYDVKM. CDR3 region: CASSLWGTSGRWKQFF. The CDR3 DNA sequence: TGTGCCAGCAGTTTATGGGGGACTAGCGGGAGGTGGAAGCAGTTCTTC. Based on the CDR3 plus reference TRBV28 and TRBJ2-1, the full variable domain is DVKVTQSSRYLVKRTGEKVFLECVQDMDHENMFWYRQDPGLGLRLIYFSYDVKMKEKGDIPEGYSVSREKKERFSLILESASTNQTSMYLCASSLWGTSGRWKQFFGPGTRLTVL.

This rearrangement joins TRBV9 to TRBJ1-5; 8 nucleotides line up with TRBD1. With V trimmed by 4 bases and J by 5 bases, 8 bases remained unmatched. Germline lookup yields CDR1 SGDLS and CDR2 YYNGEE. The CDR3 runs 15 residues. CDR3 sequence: CASSRTGGWDQPQHF. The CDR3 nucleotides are TGTGCCAGCAGCCGCACAGGGGGATGGGATCAGCCCCAGCATTTT.

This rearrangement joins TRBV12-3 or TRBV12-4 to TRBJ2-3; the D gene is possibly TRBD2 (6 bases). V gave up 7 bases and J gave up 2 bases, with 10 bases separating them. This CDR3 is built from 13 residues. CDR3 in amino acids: CASMAGSTDTQYF. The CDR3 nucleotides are TGTGCCAGCATGGCGGGGTCCACAGATACGCAGTATTTT.

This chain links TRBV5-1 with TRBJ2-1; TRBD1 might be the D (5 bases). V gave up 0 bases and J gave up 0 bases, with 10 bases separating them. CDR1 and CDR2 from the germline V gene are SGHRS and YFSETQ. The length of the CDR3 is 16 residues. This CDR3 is CASSLGQLISYNEQFF. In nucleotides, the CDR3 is TGCGCCAGCAGCTTGGGACAGCTGATCTCCTACAATGAGCAGTTCTTC.